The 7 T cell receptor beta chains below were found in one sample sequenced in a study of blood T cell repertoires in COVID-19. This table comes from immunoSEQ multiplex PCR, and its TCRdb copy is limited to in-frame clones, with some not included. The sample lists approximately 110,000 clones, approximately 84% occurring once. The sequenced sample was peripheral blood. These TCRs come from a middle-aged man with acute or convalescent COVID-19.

As DNA, the CDR3 is TGTGCCAGCACCCTTCCAGGGGTGGGCTACGAGCAGTACTTC. Residues: CASTLPGVGYEQYF. The chain uses TRBV6-5 and TRBJ2-7; possibly TRBD1 for D (6 bases). Germline CDR1 reads MNHEY; CDR2 reads SVGAGI. The germline V and J ends were trimmed by 7 bases and 3 bases, with 16 bases remaining between them. The CDR3 spans 14 residues.

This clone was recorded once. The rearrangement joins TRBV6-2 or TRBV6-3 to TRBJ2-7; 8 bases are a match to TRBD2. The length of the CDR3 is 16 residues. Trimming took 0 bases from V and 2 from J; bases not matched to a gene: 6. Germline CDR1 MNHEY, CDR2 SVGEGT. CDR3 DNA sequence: TGTGCCAGCAGTTACTCGAGGCCGGGGGGGGCCTACGAGCAGTACTTC. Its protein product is CASSYSRPGGAYEQYF.

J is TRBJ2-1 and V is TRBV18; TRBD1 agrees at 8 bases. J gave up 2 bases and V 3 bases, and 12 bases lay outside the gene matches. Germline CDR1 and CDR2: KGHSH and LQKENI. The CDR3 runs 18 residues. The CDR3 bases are TGTGCCAGCTCACCCTCGGCGACCCAGGACAGGGCCTACAATGAGCAGTTCTTC. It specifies CASSPSATQDRAYNEQFF.

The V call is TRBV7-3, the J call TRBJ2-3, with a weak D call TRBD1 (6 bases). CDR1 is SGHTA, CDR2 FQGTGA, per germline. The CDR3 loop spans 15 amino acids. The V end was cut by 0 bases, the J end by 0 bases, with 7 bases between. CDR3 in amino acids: CASSLTGASTDTQYF. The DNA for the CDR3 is TGTGCCAGCAGCTTAACGGGGGCCAGCACAGATACGCAGTATTTT.

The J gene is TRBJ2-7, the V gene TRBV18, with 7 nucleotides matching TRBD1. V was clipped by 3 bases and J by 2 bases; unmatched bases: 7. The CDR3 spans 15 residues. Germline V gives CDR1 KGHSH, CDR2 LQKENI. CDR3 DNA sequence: TGTGCCAGCTCACCCGGGAAGACAGGGCCCTACGAGCAGTACTTC. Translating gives CASSPGKTGPYEQYF. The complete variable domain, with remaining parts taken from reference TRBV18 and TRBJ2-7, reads NAGVMQNPRHLVRRRGQEARLRCSPMKGHSHVYWYRQLPEEGLKFMVYLQKENIIDESGMPKERFSAEFPKEGPSILRIQQVVRGDSAAYFCASSPGKTGPYEQYFGPGTRLTVT.

The CDR3 DNA sequence: TGTGCCAGCTCACAGGGGATGAATCAGCCCCAGCATTTT. It is translated as CASSQGMNQPQHF. The chain has TRBV18 and TRBJ1-5; tentative D call: TRBD1 (5 bases). Trimming cost V 4 bases and J 4 bases, with 8 bases left between them. Germline values: CDR1 KGHSH, CDR2 LQKENI. The CDR3 consists of 13 residues.

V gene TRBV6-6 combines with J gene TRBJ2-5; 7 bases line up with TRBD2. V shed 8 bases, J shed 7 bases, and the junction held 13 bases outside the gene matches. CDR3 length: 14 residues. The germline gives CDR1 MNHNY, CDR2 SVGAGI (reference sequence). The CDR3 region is CASLSGAAGVTQYF. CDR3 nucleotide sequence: TGTGCCAGCTTAAGCGGGGCCGCCGGGGTGACCCAGTACTTC.